Following are 9 T cell receptor beta chains from one sample sequenced in a study of CXCR3-negative and CXCR3-positive naive CD8 T cells. With UMI labels, 5' RACE was used to prepare the TRB cDNA libraries. TCRdb derives one entry per CDR3 protein from the 5' RACE reads, leaving out DNA. This sample's table reports roughly 40,000 distinct CDR3 sequences. Sequences were obtained from naive CXCR3- CD8+ T cells from blood. Documented subset: CD45RO-CCR7+CD27+CD95- naive CD8+ T cells lacking CXCR3 (TNR3-). These receptors came from a human donor in good health. Some clones in this sample may be carry-over from other donors' samples.

The chain joins TRBV7-6 to TRBJ2-1; the D call from TCRdb, TRBD1, cannot be confirmed without DNA. This CDR3 has 15 amino acids. CDR1 is SGHVS and CDR2 is FNYEAQ in the germline V gene. The chain's CDR3 is CASSDWDRANNEQFF.

V is TRBV11-2 and J is TRBJ1-3. This CDR3 spans 15 amino acids. Germline V CDR1 and CDR2: SGHAT, FQNNGV. CDR3 region: CASSYRVLDRNTIYF.

This rearrangement joins TRBV7-8 to TRBJ2-7; TCRdb indicates TRBD1, and absent DNA this call remains unverified. The CDR3 runs 14 residues. The germline CDR1 and CDR2 sequences are SGHVS and FQNEAQ. CDR3 protein: CASSPSDRVGEQYF.

The chain combines TRBV7-2 with TRBJ1-2; the D call of TRBD1 rests on TCRdb alone, since no DNA is present to check it. Germline V CDR1 and CDR2: SGHTA, FQGNSA. The CDR3 extends over 13 amino acids. The CDR3 sequence: CASSSTGNYGYTF.

This chain connects TRBV6-5 to TRBJ2-7. Germline V gene lookup returns CDR1 MNHEY and CDR2 SVGAGI. This CDR3 is 13 amino acids long. The CDR3 sequence is CASSYSQAYEQCF.

The J gene is TRBJ1-2, the V gene TRBV20-1; there is no DNA to check the TCRdb D call of TRBD1. The CDR3 has 14 amino acids. The germline V gene has CDR1 DFQATT and CDR2 SNEGSKA (reference sequence). CDR3 amino acids: CSARDRGRGYGYTF.

The rearrangement joins TRBV7-2 to TRBJ2-7; TCRdb returns TRBD1, unconfirmable since there is no DNA. CDR1 and CDR2 (germline): SGHTA, FQGNSA. The CDR3 spans 14 residues. CDR3 amino acids: CASSFRDRGYEQYF.

The gene calls are TRBV5-1 and TRBJ2-7; TCRdb selects TRBD1, and the lack of DNA leaves this call unchecked. The germline V gene encodes CDR1 SGHRS and CDR2 YFSETQ. This CDR3 is 15 amino acids long. The CDR3 sequence: CASSLAAGGHYEQYF.

The chain has TRBV28 and TRBJ2-5; TCRdb selects TRBD1, and the lack of DNA leaves this call unchecked. The CDR3 length is 15 residues. CDR1 is MDHEN and CDR2 is SYDVKM in the germline V gene. The CDR3 sequence is CASSLTRTGQETQYF.